The clone carrying this T cell receptor beta chain showed up many times. This CDR3 spans 16 amino acids. In germline, CDR1 is MGHRA, CDR2 YSYEKL. V lost 0 bases, J lost 3 bases, and 13 bases lay in between. The sample belongs to a study of CD4 and CD8 cells across lung adenocarcinoma regions. TCRdb used MiXCR to reprocess the PCR reads, holding one entry per CDR3 protein. The repertoire includes about 19,000 distinct CDR3 sequences, roughly 50% of them detected once, and roughly a fifth sits in the top ten. Localized lung adenocarcinoma, a non-small cell lung cancer, affected the donors. Sample: CD4+ T cells from the margin of a lung tumor. The TCR originated in a male donor with lung adenocarcinoma. The CD4 and CD8 labels of this study may be unreliable. J is TRBJ2-3 and V is TRBV4-1; D could derive from TRBD1 or TRBD2 (6 bases each). In DNA, the CDR3 is TGCGCCAGCAGCCAAGATCGAGGGGGGAGAACAGATACGCAGTATTTT. Translated, it gives CASSQDRGGRTDTQYF.